The subject of this entry is one T cell receptor beta chain. What it recognizes is unknown. CDR3 size: 13 residues. Germline CDR1 and CDR2: SGDLS and YYNGEE. Trimming stripped 4 bases from V and 4 bases from J, with 9 bases between. The data belong to a study of OX40 agonist ivuxolimab in advanced cancers. Study information: Partial responses were observed in three patients, of whom one had hepatocellular carcinoma and two had cutaneous melanoma. Study-wide results and caveats: CD8+ T cells averaged more expanded clones than CD4+.

People who had autoimmune disease history or systemic immunosuppression were excluded. The data were produced by immunoSEQ multiplex PCR, yet TCRdb's version contains in-frame clones alone and is incomplete. Among over 15,000 clones listed, about 87% were seen once. This sequence was found in an adult with an advanced solid tumor such as melanoma, head and neck, liver or kidney cancer. This specimen was CD4+ or CD8+ T cells sorted from blood, taken in a trial of the OX40 agonist ivuxolimab. The chain uses TRBV9 and TRBJ2-1; D uncertain. CDR3 sequence: CASSYSDYNEQFF. CDR3 sequence (DNA): TGTGCCAGCAGCTACTCGGATTACAATGAGCAGTTCTTC.